This TCR beta chain was documented in a study of regulatory T cells in long-lasting Graves disease. This CDR3 spans 15 amino acids. The germline CDR1 and CDR2 sequences are DFQATT and SNEGSKA (reference sequence). J lost 8 bases, V lost 3 bases, and 10 bases had no gene match. As for time point: newly diagnosed GD, antithyroid drugs for less than 3 months. After RNA was extracted from PBMCs, the TCR library was made from it. This clonotype was detected ten times or more. The authors built TCR beta libraries using iRepertoire HTBI primers and Arm-PCR of CDR3 regions. TCRdb redid the calling of the multiplex PCR reads with MiXCR, one entry per CDR3 protein. This table has hundreds of thousands of distinct CDR3 sequences, 16% appearing once. The data were also submitted as part of a second study, on T cells in Graves' hyperthyroidism and ophthalmopathy. That work adds: Patients between 18 and 65 years old had hyperthyroidism, newly diagnosed and lasting under 2 months. Progression to ophthalmopathy was predicted a median of 6.5 months early.

The TCR was taken from a man aged 40-49 years with Graves disease. The chain joins TRBV20-1 to TRBJ2-3, with 11 bases lining up with TRBD1. Sample: peripheral blood mononuclear cells (PBMCs), taken at new diagnosis, from a patient treated with antithyroid drugs. In DNA form, the CDR3 reads TGCAGTGCTAGGGTCTGGGACAGGGGGTATATTACGCAGTATTTT. This codes for CSARVWDRGYITQYF.